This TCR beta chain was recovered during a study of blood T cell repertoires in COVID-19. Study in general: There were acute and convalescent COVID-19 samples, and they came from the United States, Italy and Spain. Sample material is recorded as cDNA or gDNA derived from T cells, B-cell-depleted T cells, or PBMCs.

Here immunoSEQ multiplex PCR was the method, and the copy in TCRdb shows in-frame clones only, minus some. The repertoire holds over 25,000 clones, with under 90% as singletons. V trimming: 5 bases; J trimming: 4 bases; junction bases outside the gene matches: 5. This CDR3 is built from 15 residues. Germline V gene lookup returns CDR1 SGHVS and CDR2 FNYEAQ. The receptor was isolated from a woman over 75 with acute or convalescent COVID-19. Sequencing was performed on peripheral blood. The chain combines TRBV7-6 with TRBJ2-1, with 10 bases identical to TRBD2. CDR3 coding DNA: TGTGCCAGCAGCCTTTCTAGCGGGAGTTACAATGAGCAGTTCTTC. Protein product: CASSLSSGSYNEQFF.